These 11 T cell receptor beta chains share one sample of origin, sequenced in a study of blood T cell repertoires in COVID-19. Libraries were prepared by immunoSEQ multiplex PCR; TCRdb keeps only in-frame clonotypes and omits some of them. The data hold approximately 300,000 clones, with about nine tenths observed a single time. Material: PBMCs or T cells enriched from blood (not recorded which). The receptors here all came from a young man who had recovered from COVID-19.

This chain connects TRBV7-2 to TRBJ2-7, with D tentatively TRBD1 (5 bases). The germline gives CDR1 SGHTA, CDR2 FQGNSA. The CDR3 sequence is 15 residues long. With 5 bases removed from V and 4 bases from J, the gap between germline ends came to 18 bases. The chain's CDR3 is CASSPTTSGLYEQYF. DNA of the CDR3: TGTGCCAGCAGCCCTACAACCTCAGGGTTGTACGAGCAGTACTTC.

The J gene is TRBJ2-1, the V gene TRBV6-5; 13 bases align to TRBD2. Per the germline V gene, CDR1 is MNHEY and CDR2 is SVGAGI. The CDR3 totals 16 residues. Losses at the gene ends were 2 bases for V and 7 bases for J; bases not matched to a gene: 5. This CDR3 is CASSYRTSGSRNEQFF. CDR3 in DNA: TGTGCCAGCAGTTACCGGACTAGCGGGAGTAGGAATGAGCAGTTCTTC.

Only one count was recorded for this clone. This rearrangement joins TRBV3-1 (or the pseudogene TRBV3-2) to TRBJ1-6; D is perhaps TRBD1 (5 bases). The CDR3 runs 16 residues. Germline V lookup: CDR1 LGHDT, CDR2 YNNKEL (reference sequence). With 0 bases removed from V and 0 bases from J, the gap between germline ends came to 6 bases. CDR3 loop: CASSQEGRSYNSPLHF. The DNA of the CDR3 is TGTGCCAGCAGCCAAGAGGGGCGCTCCTATAATTCACCCCTCCACTTT.

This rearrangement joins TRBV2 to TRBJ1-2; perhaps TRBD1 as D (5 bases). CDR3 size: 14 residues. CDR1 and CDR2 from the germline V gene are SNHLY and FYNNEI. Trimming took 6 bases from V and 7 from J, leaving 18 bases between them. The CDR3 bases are TGTGCCAGCAGAACTGCTGGGGGGGTATTTGGCTACACCTTC. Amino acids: CASRTAGGVFGYTF.

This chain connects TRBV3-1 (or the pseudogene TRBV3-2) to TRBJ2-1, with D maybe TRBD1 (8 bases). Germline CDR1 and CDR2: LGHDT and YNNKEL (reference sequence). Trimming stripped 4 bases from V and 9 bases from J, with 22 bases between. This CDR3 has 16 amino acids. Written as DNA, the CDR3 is TGTGCCAGCAGCCGGAACAGGGGGAGCGGGAATCTTGAGCAGTTCTTC. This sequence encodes CASSRNRGSGNLEQFF.

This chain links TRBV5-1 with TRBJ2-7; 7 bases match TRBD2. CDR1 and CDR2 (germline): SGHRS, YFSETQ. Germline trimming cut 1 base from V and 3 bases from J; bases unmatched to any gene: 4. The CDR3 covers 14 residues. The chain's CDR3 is CASSLNSGFYEQYF. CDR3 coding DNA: TGCGCCAGCAGCTTGAATAGCGGGTTCTACGAGCAGTACTTC. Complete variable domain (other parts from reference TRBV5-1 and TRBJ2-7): KAGVTQTPRYLIKTRGQQVTLSCSPISGHRSVSWYQQTPGQGLQFLFEYFSETQRNKGNFPGRFSGRQFSNSRSEMNVSTLELGDSALYLCASSLNSGFYEQYFGPGTRLTVT.

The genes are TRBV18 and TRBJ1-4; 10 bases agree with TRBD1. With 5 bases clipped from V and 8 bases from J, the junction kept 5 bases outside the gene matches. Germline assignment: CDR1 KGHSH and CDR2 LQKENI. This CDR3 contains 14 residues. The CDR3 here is CASSWDRGGEKLFF. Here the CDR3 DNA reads TGTGCCAGCTCATGGGACAGGGGAGGCGAAAAACTGTTTTTT. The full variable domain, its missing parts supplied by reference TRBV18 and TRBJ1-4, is NAGVMQNPRHLVRRRGQEARLRCSPMKGHSHVYWYRQLPEEGLKFMVYLQKENIIDESGMPKERFSAEFPKEGPSILRIQQVVRGDSAAYFCASSWDRGGEKLFFGSGTQLSVL.

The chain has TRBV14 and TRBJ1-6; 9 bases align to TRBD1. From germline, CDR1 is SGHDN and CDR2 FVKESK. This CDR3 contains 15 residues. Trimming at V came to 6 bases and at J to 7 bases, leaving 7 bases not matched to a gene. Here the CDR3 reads CASSPPGTGNSPLHF. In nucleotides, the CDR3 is TGTGCCAGCAGTCCCCCCGGGACAGGGAATTCACCCCTCCACTTT.

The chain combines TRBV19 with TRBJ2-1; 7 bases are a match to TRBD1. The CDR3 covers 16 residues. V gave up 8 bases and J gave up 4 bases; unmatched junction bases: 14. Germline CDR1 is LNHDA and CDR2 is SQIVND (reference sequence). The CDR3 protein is CASAITPGQRYNEQFF. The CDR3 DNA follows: TGTGCCAGTGCTATCACGCCGGGACAGAGGTACAATGAGCAGTTCTTC.

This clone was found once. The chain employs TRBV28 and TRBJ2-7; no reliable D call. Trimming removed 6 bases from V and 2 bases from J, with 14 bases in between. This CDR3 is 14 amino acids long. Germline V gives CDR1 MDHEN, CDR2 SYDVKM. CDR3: CASRPRHRPYEQYF. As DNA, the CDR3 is TGTGCCAGCAGACCAAGACACAGACCCTACGAGCAGTACTTC.

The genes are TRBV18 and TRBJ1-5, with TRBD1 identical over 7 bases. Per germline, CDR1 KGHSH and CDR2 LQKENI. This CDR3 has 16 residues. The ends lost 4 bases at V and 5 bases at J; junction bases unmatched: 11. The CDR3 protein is CASSQRTGGVDQPQHF. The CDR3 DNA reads TGTGCCAGCTCACAACGGACAGGAGGTGTCGATCAGCCCCAGCATTTT. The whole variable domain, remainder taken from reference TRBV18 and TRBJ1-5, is NAGVMQNPRHLVRRRGQEARLRCSPMKGHSHVYWYRQLPEEGLKFMVYLQKENIIDESGMPKERFSAEFPKEGPSILRIQQVVRGDSAAYFCASSQRTGGVDQPQHFGDGTRLSIL.